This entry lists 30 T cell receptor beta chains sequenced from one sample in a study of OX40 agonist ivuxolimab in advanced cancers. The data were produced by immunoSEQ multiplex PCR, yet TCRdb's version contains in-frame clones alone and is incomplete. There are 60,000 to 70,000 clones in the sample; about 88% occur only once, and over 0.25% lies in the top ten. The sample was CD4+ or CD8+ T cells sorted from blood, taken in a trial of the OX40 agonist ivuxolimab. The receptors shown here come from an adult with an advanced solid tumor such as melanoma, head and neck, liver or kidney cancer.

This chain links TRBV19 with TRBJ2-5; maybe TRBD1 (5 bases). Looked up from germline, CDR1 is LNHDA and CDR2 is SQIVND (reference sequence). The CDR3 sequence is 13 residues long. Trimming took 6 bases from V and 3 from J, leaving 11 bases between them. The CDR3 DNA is TGTGCCAGTAGACCCAGGGCAGAAGAGACCCAGTACTTC. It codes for CASRPRAEETQYF.

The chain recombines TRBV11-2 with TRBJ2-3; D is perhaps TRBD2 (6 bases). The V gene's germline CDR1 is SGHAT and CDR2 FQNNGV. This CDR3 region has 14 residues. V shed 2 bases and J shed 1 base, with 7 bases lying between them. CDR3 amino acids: CASSLQRGTDTQYF. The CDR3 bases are TGTGCCAGCAGCTTACAGCGGGGCACAGATACGCAGTATTTT.

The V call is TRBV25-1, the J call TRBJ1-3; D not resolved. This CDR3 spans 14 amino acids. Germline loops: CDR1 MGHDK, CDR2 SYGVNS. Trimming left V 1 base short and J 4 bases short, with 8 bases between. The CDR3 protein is CASSEFSRGNTIYF. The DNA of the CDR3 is TGTGCCAGCAGTGAATTCTCGCGCGGAAACACCATATATTTT.

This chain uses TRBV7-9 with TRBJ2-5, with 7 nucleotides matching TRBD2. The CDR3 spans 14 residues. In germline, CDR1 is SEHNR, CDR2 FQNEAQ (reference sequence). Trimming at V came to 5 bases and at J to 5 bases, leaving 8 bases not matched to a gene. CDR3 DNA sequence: TGTGCCAGCAGCGTCACTAGCGAGGTGGAGACCCAGTACTTC. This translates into CASSVTSEVETQYF. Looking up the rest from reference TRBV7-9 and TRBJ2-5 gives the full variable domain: DTGVSQNPRHKITKRGQNVTFRCDPISEHNRLYWYRQTLGQGPEFLTYFQNEAQLEKSRLLSDRFSAERPKGSFSTLEIQRTEQGDSAMYLCASSVTSEVETQYFGPGTRLLVL.

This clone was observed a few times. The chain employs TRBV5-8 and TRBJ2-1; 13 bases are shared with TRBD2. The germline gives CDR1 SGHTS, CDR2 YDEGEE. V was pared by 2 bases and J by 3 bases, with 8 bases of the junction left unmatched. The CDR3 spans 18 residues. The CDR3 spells CASSLLRTSGSFYNEQFF. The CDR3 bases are TGTGCCAGCAGCTTACTTCGGACTAGCGGGAGTTTCTACAATGAGCAGTTCTTC. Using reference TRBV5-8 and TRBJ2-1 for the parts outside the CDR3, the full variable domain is EAGVTQSPTHLIKTRGQQATLRCSPISGHTSVYWYQQALGLGLQFLLWYDEGEERNRGNFPPRFSGRQFPNYSSELNVNALELEDSALYLCASSLLRTSGSFYNEQFFGPGTRLTVL.

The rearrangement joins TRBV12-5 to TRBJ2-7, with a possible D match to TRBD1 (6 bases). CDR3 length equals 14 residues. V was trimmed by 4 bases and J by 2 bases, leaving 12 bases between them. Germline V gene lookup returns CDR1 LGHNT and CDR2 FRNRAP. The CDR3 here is CASGSKDRPYEQYF. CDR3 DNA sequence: TGTGCTAGTGGTTCCAAGGACAGACCCTACGAGCAGTACTTC.

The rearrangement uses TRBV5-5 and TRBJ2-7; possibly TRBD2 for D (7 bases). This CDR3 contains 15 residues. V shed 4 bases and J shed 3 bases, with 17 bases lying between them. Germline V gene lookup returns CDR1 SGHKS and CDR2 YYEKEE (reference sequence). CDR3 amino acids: CASSLGGADYYEQYF. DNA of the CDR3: TGTGCCAGCAGCCTAGGGGGGGCGGATTACTACGAGCAGTACTTC.

The CDR3 bases are TGTGCCAGCAGTAAGGGGGGGGTTATCACTGAAGCTTTCTTT. This gives the protein CASSKGGVITEAFF. The V call is TRBV28, the J call TRBJ1-1, with a weak D call TRBD1 (6 bases). The CDR3 is 14 residues long. Trimming cost V 5 bases and J 4 bases, with 14 bases left between them. CDR1 and CDR2 (germline): MDHEN, SYDVKM. Looking up the rest from reference TRBV28 and TRBJ1-1 gives the full variable domain: DVKVTQSSRYLVKRTGEKVFLECVQDMDHENMFWYRQDPGLGLRLIYFSYDVKMKEKGDIPEGYSVSREKKERFSLILESASTNQTSMYLCASSKGGVITEAFFGQGTRLTVV.

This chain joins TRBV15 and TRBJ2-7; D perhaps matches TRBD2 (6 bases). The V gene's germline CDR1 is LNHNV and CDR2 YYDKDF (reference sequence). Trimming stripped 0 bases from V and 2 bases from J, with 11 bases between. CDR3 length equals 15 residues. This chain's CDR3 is CATSRDGGTPYEQYF. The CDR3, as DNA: TGTGCCACCAGCAGAGATGGCGGGACTCCCTACGAGCAGTACTTC.

CDR3: CASSLASRSTDTQYF. CDR3 sequence (DNA): TGTGCCAGCAGCTTAGCTAGCCGGAGCACAGATACGCAGTATTTT. The chain carries TRBV7-2 and TRBJ2-3, with no clear D. The CDR3 spans 15 residues. The germline V gene encodes CDR1 SGHTA and CDR2 FQGNSA. V lost 0 bases, J lost 0 bases, and 7 bases lay in between. Full variable domain (missing parts from reference TRBV7-2 and TRBJ2-3): GAGVSQSPSNKVTEKGKDVELRCDPISGHTALYWYRQSLGQGLEFLIYFQGNSAPDKSGLPSDRFSAERTGGSVSTLTIQRTQQEDSAVYLCASSLASRSTDTQYFGPGTRLTVL.

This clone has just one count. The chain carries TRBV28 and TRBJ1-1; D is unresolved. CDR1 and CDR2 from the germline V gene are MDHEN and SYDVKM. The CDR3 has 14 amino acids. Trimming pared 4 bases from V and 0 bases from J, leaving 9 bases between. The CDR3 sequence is CASSSGPMNTEAFF. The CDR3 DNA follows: TGTGCCAGCAGTTCCGGGCCCATGAACACTGAAGCTTTCTTT.

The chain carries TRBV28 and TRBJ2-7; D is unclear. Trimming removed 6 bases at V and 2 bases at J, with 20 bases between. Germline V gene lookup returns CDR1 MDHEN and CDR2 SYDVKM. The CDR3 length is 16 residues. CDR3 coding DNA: TGTGCCAGCAGAGACAACCTAGACCCCGGACCCTACGAGCAGTACTTC. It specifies CASRDNLDPGPYEQYF. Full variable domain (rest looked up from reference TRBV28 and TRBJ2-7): DVKVTQSSRYLVKRTGEKVFLECVQDMDHENMFWYRQDPGLGLRLIYFSYDVKMKEKGDIPEGYSVSREKKERFSLILESASTNQTSMYLCASRDNLDPGPYEQYFGPGTRLTVT.

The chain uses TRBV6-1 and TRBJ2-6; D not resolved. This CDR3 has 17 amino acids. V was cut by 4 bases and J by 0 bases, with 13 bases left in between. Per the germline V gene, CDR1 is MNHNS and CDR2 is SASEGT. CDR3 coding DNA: TGTGCCAGCAGTGTAGGCTCTTCAAGCTCTGGGGCCAACGTCCTGACTTTC. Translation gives CASSVGSSSSGANVLTF.

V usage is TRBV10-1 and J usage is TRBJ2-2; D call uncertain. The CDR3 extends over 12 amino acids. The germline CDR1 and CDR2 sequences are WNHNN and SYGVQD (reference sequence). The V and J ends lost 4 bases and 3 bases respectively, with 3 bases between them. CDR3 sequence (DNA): TGCGCCAGCAGTGTGCACACCGGGGAGCTGTTTTTT. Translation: CASSVHTGELFF.

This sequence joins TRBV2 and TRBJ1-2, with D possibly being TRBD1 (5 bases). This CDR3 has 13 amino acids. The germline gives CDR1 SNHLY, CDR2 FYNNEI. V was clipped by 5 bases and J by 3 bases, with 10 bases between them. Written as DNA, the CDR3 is TGTGCCAGCAGTCCCACAGGAGACTATGGCTACACCTTC. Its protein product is CASSPTGDYGYTF.

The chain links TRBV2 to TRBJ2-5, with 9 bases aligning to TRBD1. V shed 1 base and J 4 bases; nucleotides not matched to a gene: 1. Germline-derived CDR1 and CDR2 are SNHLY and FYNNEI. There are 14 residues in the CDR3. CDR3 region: CASSEGTGVETQYF. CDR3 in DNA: TGTGCCAGCAGTGAAGGGACAGGGGTAGAGACCCAGTACTTC.

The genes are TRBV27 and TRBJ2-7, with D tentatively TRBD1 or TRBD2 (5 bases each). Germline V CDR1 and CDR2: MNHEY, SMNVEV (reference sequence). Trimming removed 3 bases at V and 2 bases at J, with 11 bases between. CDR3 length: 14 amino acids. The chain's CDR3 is CASSFRDGPYEQYF. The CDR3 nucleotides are TGTGCCAGCAGTTTCCGGGACGGACCCTACGAGCAGTACTTC.

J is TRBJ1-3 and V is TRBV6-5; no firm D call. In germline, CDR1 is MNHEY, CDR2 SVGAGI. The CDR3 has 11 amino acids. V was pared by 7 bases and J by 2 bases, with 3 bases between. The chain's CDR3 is CASKTGNTIYF. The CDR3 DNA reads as TGTGCCAGCAAAACTGGAAACACCATATATTTT.

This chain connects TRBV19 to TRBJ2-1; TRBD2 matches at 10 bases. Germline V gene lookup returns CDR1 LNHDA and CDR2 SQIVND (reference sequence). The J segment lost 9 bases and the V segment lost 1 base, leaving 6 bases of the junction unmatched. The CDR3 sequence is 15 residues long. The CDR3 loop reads CASSIVLAGASEQFF. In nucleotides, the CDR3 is TGTGCCAGTAGTATAGTGCTAGCGGGAGCTTCTGAGCAGTTCTTC.

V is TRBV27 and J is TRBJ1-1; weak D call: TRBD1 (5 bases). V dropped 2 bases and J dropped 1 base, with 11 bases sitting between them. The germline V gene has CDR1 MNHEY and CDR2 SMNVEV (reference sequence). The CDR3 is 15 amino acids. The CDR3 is CASSLQPGGNTEAFF. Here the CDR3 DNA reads TGTGCCAGCAGTTTACAACCCGGGGGGAACACTGAAGCTTTCTTT.

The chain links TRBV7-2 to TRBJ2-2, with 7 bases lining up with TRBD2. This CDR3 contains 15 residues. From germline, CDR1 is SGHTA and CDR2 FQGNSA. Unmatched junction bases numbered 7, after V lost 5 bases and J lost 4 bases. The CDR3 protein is CASSPAGGSTGELFF. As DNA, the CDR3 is TGTGCCAGCAGCCCTGCCGGCGGGAGCACCGGGGAGCTGTTTTTT.

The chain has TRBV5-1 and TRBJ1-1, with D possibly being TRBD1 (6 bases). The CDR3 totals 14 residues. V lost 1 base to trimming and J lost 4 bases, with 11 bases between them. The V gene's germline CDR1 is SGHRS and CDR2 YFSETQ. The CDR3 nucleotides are TGCGCCAGCAGCTTGCAAGGGGGGATCACTGAAGCTTTCTTT. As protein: CASSLQGGITEAFF.

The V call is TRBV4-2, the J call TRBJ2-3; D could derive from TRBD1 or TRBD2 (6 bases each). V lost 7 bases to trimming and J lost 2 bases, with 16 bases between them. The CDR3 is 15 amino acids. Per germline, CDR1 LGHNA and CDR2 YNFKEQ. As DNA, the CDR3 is TGTGCCAGCAACCCATCGGGGGCCACCACAGATACGCAGTATTTT. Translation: CASNPSGATTDTQYF.

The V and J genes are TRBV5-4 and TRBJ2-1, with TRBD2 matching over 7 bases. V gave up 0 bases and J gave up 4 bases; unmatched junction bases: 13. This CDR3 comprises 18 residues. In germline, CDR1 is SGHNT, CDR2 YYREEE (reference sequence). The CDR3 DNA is TGTGCCAGCAGCTTGGAATCATGGGGGGGAGCTACGTACAATGAGCAGTTCTTC. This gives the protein CASSLESWGGATYNEQFF. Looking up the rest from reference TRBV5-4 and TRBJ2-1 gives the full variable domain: ETGVTQSPTHLIKTRGQQVTLRCSSQSGHNTVSWYQQALGQGPQFIFQYYREEENGRGNFPPRFSGLQFPNYSSELNVNALELDDSALYLCASSLESWGGATYNEQFFGPGTRLTVL.

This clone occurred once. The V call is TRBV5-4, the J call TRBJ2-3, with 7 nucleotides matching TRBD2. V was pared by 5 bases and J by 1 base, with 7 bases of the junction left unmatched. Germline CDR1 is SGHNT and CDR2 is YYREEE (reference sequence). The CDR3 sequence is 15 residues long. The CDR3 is CASRARGGGTDTQYF. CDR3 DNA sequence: TGTGCCAGCAGGGCCCGGGGAGGGGGCACAGATACGCAGTATTTT.

The chain's CDR3 is CASKSPGNTIYF. The CDR3 DNA reads TGTGCCAGCAAGAGTCCTGGAAACACCATATATTTT. The chain carries TRBV6-5 and TRBJ1-3; D unclear. Deletions cut 7 bases from V and 2 bases from J, with 6 bases between. This CDR3 spans 12 amino acids. Germline V gene data show CDR1 as MNHEY and CDR2 as SVGAGI.

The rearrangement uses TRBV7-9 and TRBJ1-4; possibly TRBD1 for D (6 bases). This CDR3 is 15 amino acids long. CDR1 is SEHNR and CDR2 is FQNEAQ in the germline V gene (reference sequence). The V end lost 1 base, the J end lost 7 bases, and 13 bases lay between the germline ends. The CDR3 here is CASSLGQGIREKLFF. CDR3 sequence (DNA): TGTGCCAGCAGCTTAGGTCAGGGGATACGTGAAAAACTGTTTTTT.

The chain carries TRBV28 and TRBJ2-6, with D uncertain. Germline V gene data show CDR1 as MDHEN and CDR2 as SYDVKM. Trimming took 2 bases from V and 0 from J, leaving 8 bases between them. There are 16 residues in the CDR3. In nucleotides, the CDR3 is TGTGCCAGCAGTTTACAACGGGCCTCTGGGGCCAACGTCCTGACTTTC. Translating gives CASSLQRASGANVLTF.

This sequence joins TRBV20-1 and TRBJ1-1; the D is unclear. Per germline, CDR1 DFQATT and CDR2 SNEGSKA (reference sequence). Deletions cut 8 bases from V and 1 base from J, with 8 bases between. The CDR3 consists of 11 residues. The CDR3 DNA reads TGCAGTACCCGGGGGAACACTGAAGCTTTCTTT. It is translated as CSTRGNTEAFF.

The CDR3 reads CASSYSRQGGEAFF. As DNA, the CDR3 is TGTGCCAGCAGTTACTCGCGACAGGGAGGCGAGGCTTTCTTT. J is TRBJ1-1 and V is TRBV6-5; TRBD1 matches 7 bases. The CDR3 has 14 residues. The germline V gene has CDR1 MNHEY and CDR2 SVGAGI. After removal of 0 bases from V and 11 bases from J, the junction contained 9 bases not matched to a gene.